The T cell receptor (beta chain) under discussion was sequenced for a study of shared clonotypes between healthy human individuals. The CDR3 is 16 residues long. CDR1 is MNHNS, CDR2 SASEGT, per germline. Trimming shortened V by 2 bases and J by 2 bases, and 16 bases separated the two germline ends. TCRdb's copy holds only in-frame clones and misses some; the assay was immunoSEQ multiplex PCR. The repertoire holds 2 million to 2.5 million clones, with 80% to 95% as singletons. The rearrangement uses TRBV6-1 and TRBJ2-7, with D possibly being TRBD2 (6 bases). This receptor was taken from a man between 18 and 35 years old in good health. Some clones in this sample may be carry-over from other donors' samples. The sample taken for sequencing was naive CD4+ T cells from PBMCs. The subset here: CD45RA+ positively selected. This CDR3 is CASSESLSSATYEQYF. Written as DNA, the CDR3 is TGTGCCAGCAGTGAATCCTTGTCTAGCGCTACCTACGAGCAGTACTTC.